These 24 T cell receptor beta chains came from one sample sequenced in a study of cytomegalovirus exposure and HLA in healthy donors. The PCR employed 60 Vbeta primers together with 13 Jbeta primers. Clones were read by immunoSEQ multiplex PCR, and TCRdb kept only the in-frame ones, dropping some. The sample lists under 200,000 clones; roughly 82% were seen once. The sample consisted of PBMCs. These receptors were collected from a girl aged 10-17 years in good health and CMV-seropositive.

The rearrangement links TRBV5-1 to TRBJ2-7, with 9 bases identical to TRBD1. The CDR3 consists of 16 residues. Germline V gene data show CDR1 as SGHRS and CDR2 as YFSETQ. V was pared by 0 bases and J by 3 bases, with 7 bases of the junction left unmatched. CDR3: CASSLGGLDRGYEQYF. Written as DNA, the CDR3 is TGCGCCAGCAGCTTGGGGGGGTTGGACAGGGGCTACGAGCAGTACTTC.

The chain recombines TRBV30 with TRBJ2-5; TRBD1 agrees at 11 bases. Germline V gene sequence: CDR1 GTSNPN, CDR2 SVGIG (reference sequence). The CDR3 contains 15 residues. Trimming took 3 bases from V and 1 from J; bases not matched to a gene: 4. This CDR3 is CAWRLGTGGQETQYF. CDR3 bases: TGTGCCTGGAGGTTAGGGACAGGGGGCCAAGAGACCCAGTACTTC.

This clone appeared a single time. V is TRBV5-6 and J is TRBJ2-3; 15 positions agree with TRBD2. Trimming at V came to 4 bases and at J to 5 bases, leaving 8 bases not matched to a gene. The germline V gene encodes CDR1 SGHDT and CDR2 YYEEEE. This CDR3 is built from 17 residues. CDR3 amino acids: CASSLRTSGGARDTQYF. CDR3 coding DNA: TGTGCCAGCAGCCTACGGACTAGCGGGGGGGCGAGAGATACGCAGTATTTT.

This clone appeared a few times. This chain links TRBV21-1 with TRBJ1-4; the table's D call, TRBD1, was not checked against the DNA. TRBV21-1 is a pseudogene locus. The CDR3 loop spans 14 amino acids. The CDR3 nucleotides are TGTGCCAGCAGCAAAAGGCAGGGTTTTGAAAAACTGTTTTTT. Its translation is CASSKRQGFEKLFF.

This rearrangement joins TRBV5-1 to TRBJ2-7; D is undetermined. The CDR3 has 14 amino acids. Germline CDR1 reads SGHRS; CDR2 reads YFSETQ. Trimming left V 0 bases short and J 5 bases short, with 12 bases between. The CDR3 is CASSLGAVSHEQYF. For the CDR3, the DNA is TGCGCCAGCAGCTTGGGTGCGGTGAGCCACGAGCAGTACTTC.

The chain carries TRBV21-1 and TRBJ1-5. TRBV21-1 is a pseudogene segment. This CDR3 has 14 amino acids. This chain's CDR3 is CARPAPPHNQPQHF. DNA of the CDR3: TGTGCCAGGCCCGCGCCCCCCCACAATCAGCCCCAGCATTTT.

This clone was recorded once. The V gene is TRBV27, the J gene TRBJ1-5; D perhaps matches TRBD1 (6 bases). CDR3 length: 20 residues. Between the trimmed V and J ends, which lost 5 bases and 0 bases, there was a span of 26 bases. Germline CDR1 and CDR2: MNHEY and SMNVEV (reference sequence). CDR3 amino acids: CASSPPTDRFPKFSNQPQHF. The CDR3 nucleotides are TGTGCCAGCAGTCCCCCCACTGACAGGTTTCCCAAATTTAGCAATCAGCCCCAGCATTTT.

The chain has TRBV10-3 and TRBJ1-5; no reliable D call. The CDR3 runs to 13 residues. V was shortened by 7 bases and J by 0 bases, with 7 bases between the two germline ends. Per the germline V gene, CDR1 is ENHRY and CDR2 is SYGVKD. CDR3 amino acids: CAITQNSNQPQHF. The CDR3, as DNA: TGTGCCATCACCCAGAATAGCAATCAGCCCCAGCATTTT.

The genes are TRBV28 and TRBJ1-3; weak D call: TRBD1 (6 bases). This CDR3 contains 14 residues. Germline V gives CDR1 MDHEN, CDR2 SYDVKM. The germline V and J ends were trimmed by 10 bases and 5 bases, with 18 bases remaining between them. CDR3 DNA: TGTGCCACCCGTGATGGACAGCGAAGAAACACCATATATTTT. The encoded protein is CATRDGQRRNTIYF.

The CDR3 sequence: CGCSGSTDTQYF. In DNA, the CDR3 is TGTGGGTGCAGCGGAAGCACAGATACGCAGTATTTT. The chain links TRBV10-3 to TRBJ2-3; possibly TRBD2 for D (5 bases). The V gene's germline CDR1 is ENHRY and CDR2 SYGVKD. The CDR3 has 12 amino acids.

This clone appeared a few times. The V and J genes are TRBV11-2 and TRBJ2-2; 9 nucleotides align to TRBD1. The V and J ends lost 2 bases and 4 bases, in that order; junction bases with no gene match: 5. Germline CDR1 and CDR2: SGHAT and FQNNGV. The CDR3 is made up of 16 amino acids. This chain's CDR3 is CASSLYNRGPTGELFF. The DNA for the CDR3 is TGTGCCAGCAGCTTATATAACAGGGGGCCCACCGGGGAGCTGTTTTTT.

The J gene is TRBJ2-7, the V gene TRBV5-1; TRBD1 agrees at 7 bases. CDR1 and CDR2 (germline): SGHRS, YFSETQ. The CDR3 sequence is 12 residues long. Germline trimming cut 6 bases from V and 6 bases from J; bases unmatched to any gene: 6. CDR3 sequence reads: CASTPNRGEQYF. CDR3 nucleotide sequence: TGCGCCAGCACCCCAAACAGGGGCGAGCAGTACTTC.

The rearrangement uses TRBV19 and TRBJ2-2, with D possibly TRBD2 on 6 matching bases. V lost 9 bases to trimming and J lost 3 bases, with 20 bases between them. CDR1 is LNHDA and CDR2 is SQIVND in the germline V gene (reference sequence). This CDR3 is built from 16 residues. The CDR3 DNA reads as TGTGCCAGGCCTCCCGGCGGAGGGCCGGACACCGGGGAGCTGTTTTTT. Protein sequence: CARPPGGGPDTGELFF. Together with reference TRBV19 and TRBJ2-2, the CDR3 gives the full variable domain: DGGITQSPKYLFRKEGQNVTLSCEQNLNHDAMYWYRQDPGQGLRLIYYSQIVNDFQKGDIAEGYSVSREKKESFPLTVTSAQKNPTAFYLCARPPGGGPDTGELFFGEGSRLTVL.

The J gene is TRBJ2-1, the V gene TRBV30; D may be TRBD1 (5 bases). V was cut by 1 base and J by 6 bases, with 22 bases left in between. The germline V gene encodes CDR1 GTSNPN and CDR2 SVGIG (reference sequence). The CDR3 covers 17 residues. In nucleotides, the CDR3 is TGTGCCTGGAGTGGGGAACCACAGGCTCGGCATTCCAATGAGCAGTTCTTC. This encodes CAWSGEPQARHSNEQFF.

In nucleotides, the CDR3 is TGTGCCAGCAGCGAAGCGGATGGAGTACAGGGTTACTATGGCTACACCTTC. Translation gives CASSEADGVQGYYGYTF. The rearrangement joins TRBV9 to TRBJ1-2; D is possibly TRBD1 (6 bases). The CDR3 extends over 17 amino acids. In germline, CDR1 is SGDLS, CDR2 YYNGEE. V lost 3 bases, J lost 3 bases, and 21 bases lay in between.

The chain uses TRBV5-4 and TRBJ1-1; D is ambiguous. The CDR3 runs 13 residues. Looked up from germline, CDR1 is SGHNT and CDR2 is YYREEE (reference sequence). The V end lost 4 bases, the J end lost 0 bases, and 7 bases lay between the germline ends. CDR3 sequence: CASSERVNTEAFF. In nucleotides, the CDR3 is TGTGCCAGCAGCGAACGGGTGAACACTGAAGCTTTCTTT. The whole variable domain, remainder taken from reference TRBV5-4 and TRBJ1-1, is ETGVTQSPTHLIKTRGQQVTLRCSSQSGHNTVSWYQQALGQGPQFIFQYYREEENGRGNFPPRFSGLQFPNYSSELNVNALELDDSALYLCASSERVNTEAFFGQGTRLTVV.

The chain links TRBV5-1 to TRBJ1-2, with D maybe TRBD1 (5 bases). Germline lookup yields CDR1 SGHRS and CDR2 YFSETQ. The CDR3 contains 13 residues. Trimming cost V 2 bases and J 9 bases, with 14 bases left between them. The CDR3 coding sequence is TGCGCCAGCAGCTTATCGGGGGAAGAGAGCTACACCTTC. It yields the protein CASSLSGEESYTF.

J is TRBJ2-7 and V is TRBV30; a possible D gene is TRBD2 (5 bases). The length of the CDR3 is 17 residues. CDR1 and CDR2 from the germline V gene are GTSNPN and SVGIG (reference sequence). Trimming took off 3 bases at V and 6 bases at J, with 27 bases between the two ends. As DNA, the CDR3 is TGTGCCTGGAGCCATATTCGGGGAACCTCCGATGTGGTCGAGCAGTACTTC. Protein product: CAWSHIRGTSDVVEQYF.

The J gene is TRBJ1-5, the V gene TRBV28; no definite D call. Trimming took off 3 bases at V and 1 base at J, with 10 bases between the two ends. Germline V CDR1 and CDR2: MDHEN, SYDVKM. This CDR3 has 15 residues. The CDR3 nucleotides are TGTGCCAGCAGTTTCCGAGGTTTGAGCAATCAGCCCCAGCATTTT. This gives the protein CASSFRGLSNQPQHF.

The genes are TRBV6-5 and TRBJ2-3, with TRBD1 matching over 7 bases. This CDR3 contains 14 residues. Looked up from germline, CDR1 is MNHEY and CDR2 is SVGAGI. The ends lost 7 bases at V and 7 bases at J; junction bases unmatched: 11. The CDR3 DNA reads TGTGCCAGCATCGTGGGGACAGTCAGTTATACGCAGTATTTT. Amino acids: CASIVGTVSYTQYF.

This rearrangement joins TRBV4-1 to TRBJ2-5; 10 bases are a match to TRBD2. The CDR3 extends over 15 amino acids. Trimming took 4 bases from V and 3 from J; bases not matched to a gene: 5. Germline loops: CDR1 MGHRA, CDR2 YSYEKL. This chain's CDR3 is CASSPRLAGEETQYF. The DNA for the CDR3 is TGCGCCAGCAGCCCCCGACTAGCGGGTGAAGAGACCCAGTACTTC.

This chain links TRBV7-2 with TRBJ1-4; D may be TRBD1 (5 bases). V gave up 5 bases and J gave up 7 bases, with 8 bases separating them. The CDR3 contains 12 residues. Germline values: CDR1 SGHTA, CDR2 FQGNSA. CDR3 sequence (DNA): TGTGCCAGCAGCGCTCAGGGTGAAAAACTGTTTTTT. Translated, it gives CASSAQGEKLFF. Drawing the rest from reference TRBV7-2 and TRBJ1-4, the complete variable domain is GAGVSQSPSNKVTEKGKDVELRCDPISGHTALYWYRQSLGQGLEFLIYFQGNSAPDKSGLPSDRFSAERTGGSVSTLTIQRTQQEDSAVYLCASSAQGEKLFFGSGTQLSVL.

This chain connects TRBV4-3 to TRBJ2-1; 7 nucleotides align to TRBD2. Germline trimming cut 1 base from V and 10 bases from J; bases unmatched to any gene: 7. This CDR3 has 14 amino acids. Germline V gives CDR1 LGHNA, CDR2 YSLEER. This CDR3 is CASSQGGGSGEQFF. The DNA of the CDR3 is TGCGCCAGCAGCCAAGGGGGGGGGTCCGGCGAGCAGTTCTTC.

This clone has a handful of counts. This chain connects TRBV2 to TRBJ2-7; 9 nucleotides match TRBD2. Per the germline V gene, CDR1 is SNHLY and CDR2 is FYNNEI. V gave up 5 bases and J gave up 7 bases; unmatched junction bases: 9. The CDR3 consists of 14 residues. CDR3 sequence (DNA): TGTGCCAGCAGTCCCGTAGCGGGAGCGAGAGAGCAGTACTTC. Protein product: CASSPVAGAREQYF.